This T cell receptor (beta chain) derives from a study of CD8 T cells in Susac syndrome. The study's findings and limits: It was acknowledged by the study that relatively few individuals were included in its TCR sequencing and HLA analysis.

The authors reverse transcribed 0.5 to 1 ug RNA with random hexamers. The authors amplified TCR beta CDR3 across 54 Vbeta and 13 Jbeta using immunoSEQ multiplex PCR. TCRdb reprocessed the immunoSEQ multiplex PCR reads via MiXCR and lists one record per CDR3 protein. The data hold over 100,000 distinct CDR3 sequences, with roughly 96% observed a single time. The T cells that were sequenced for TCR beta were CD8+ and CD4+ cells from blood. Germline CDR1 reads PRHDT; CDR2 reads FYEKMQ (reference sequence). This CDR3 region has 18 residues. Losses at the gene ends were 5 bases for V and 1 base for J; bases not matched to a gene: 12. As for this clonotype: Its antigen remains unidentified.

The rearrangement joins TRBV13 to TRBJ2-7; 12 bases are shared with TRBD2. The clonotype comes from a human donor in good health. Sequenced: CD4+ T cells from PBMCs. CDR3 protein: CASSPYSTSGRISYEQYF. The CDR3 nucleotides read TGTGCCAGCAGCCCTTACAGCACTAGCGGGAGGATATCCTACGAGCAGTACTTC.